This T cell receptor beta chain was retrieved from a study of regulatory T cells in long-lasting Graves disease. CDR3 regions were amplified by Arm-PCR using iRepertoire HTBI primers to build TCR beta libraries. Each CDR3 protein is one row after TCRdb ran MiXCR on the multiplex PCR reads. The sample yields approximately 480,000 distinct CDR3 sequences, about 17% seen once. The time point here: newly diagnosed GD, antithyroid drugs for less than 3 months. PBMC-derived RNA was used for the TCR library. The CDR3 runs to 13 residues. Germline CDR1 and CDR2: LNHDA and SQIVND (reference sequence). Trimming left V 2 bases short and J 8 bases short, with 9 bases between. These data were likewise used in another study, on T cells in Graves' hyperthyroidism and ophthalmopathy.

V and J are TRBV19 and TRBJ1-4, with D unresolved. This receptor was obtained from a man between 40 and 49 years old with Graves disease. The sample here was peripheral blood mononuclear cells (PBMCs), taken at new diagnosis, from a patient treated with antithyroid drugs. CDR3 coding DNA: TGTGCCAGTAGTATACTGGTGGGAGAAAAACTGTTTTTT. Protein: CASSILVGEKLFF. The entire variable domain, with the rest obtained from reference TRBV19 and TRBJ1-4, is as follows: DGGITQSPKYLFRKEGQNVTLSCEQNLNHDAMYWYRQDPGQGLRLIYYSQIVNDFQKGDIAEGYSVSREKKESFPLTVTSAQKNPTAFYLCASSILVGEKLFFGSGTQLSVL.